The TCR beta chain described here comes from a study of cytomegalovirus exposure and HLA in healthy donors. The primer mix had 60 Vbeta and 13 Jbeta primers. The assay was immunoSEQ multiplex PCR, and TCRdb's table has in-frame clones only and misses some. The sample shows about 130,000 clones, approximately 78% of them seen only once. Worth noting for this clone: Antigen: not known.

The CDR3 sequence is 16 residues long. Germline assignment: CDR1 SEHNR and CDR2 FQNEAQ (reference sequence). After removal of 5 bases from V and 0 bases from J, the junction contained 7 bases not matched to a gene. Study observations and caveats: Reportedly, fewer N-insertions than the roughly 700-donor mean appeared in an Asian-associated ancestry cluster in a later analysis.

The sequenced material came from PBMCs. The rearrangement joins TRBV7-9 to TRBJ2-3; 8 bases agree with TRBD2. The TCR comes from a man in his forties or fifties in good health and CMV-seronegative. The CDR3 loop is CASSRSGGPSTDTQYF. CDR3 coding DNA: TGTGCCAGCAGCCGGAGCGGGGGCCCTAGCACAGATACGCAGTATTTT. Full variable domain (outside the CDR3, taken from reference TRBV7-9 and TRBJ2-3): DTGVSQNPRHKITKRGQNVTFRCDPISEHNRLYWYRQTLGQGPEFLTYFQNEAQLEKSRLLSDRFSAERPKGSFSTLEIQRTEQGDSAMYLCASSRSGGPSTDTQYFGPGTRLTVL.